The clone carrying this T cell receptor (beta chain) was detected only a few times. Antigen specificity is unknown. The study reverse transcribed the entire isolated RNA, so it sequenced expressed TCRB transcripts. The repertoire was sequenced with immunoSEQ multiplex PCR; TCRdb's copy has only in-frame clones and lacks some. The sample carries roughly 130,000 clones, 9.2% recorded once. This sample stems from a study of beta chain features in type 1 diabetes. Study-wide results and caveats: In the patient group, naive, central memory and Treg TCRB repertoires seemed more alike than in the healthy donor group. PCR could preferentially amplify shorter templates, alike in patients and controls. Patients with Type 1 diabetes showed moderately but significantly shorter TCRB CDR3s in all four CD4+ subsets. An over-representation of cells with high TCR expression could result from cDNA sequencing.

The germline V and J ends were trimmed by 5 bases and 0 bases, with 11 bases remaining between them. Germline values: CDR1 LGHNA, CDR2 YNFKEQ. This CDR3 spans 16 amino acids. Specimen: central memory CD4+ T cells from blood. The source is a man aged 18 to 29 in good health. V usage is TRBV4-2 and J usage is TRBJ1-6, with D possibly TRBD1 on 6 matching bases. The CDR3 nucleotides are TGTGCCAGCAGCAGGACAGACAGCTCCTATAATTCACCCCTCCACTTT. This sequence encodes CASSRTDSSYNSPLHF.